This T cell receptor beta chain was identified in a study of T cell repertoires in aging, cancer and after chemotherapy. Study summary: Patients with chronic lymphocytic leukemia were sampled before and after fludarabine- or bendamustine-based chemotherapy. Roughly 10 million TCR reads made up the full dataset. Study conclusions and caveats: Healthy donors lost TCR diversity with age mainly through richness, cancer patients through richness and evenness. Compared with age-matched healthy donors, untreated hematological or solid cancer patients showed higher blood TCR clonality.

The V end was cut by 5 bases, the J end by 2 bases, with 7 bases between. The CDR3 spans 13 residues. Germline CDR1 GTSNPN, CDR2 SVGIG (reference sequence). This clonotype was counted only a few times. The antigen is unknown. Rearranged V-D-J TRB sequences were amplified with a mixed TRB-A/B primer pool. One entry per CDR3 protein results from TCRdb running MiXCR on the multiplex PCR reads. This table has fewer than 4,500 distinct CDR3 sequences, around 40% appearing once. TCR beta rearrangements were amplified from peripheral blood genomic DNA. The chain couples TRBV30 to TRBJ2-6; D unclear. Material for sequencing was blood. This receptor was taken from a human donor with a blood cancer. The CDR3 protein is CAWAEPGANVLTF. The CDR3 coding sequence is TGTGCCTGGGCCGAACCTGGGGCCAACGTCCTGACTTTC.